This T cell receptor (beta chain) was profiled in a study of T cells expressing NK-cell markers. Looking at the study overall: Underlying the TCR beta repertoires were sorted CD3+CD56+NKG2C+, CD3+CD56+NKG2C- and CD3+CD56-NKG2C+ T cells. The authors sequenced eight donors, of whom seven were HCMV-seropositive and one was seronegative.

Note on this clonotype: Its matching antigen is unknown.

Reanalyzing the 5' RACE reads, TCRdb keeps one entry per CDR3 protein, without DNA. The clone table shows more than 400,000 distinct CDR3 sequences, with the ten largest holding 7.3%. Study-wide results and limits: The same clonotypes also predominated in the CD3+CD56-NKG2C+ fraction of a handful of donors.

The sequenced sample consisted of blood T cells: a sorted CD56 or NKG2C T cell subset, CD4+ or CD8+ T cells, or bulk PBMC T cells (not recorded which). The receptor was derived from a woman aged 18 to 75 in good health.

The CDR3 sequence: CASSLAAGTINEQFF. This chain links TRBV5-1 with TRBJ2-1; as DNA is missing, the TRBD2 call by TCRdb cannot be tested. The CDR3 length is 15 residues. Germline V gene data show CDR1 as SGHRS and CDR2 as YFSETQ.